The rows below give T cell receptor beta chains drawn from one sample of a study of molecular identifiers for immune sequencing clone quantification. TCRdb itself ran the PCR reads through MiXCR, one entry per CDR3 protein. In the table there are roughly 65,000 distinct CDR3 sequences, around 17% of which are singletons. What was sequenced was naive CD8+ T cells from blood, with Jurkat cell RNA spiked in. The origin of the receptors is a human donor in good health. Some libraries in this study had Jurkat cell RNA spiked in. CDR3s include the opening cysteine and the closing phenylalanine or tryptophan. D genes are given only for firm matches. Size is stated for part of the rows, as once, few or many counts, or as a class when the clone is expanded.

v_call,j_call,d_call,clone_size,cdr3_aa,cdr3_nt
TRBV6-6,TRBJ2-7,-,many,CASSRDPGQNEQYF,TGTGCCAGCAGTCGGGACCCAGGGCAGAACGAGCAGTACTTC
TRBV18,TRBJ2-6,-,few,CASSPSAAYSGANALTF,TGTGCCAGCTCACCATCGGCGGCATACTCTGGGGCCAACGCCCTGACTTTC
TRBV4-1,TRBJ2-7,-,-,CASSLTGGPSYEQYF,TGCGCCAGCAGCCTCACGGGGGGCCCCTCCTACGAGCAGTACTTC
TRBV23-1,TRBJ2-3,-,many,CASPSDTQYF,TGCGCCAGCCCGTCGGATACGCAGTATTTT
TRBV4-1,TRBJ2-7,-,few,CASSHPISYEQYF,TGCGCCAGCAGCCACCCTATTTCCTACGAGCAGTACTTC
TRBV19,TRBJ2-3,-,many,CASSRSDPSRDTQYF,TGTGCCAGTAGTAGGTCGGACCCATCCCGGGATACGCAGTATTTT
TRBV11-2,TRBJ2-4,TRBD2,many,CASSPGTTLAKNIQYF,TGTGCCAGCAGCCCCGGGACTACACTAGCCAAAAACATTCAGTACTTC
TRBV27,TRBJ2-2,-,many,CASSTLRGPGELFF,TGTGCCAGTTCCACCCTACGGGGCCCCGGGGAGCTGTTTTTT
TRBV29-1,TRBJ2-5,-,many,CSVEEPRQEETQYF,TGCAGCGTTGAAGAACCGAGGCAGGAGGAGACCCAGTACTTC
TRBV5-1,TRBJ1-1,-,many,CASSSRGLPNTEAFF,TGCGCCAGCAGCTCAAGGGGACTTCCGAACACTGAAGCTTTCTTT